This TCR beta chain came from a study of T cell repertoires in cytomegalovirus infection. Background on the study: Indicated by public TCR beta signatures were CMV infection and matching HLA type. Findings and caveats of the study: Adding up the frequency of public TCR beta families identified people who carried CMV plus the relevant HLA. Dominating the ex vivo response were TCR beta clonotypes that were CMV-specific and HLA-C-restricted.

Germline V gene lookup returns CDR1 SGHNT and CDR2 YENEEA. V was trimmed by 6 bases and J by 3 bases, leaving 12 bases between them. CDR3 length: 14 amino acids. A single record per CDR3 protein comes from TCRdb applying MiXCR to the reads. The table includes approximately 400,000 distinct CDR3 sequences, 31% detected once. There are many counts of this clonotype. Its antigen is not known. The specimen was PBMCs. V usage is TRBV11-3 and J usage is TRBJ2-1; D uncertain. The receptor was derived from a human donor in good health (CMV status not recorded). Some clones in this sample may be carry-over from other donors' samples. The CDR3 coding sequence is TGTGCCAGCAGTAATCATGGGTTCTACAATGAGCAGTTCTTC. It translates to CASSNHGFYNEQFF.